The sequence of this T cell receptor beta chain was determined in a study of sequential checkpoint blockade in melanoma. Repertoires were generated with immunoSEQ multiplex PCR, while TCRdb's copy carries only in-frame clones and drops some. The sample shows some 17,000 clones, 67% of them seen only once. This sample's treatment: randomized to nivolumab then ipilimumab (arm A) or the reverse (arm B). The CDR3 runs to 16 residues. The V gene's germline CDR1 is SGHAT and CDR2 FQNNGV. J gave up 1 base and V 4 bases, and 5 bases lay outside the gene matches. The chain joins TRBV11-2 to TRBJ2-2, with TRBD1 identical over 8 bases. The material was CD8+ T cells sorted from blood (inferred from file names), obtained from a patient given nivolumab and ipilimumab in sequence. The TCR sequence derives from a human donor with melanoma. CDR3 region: CASSSPGQVNTGELFF. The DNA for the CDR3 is TGTGCCAGCAGCTCTCCGGGACAGGTGAACACCGGGGAGCTGTTTTTT.